This TCR beta chain was obtained from a study of T cell clonotyping in hematopoietic cell transplantation. The assay was immunoSEQ multiplex PCR, and TCRdb's table has in-frame clones only and misses some. This sample has around 8,300 clones; approximately 68% occur once, and the top ten carry more than 20%. To note about this clone: Its target is unknown.

Study results and limitations: Graft donor and pretransplant recipient Inverse Simpson Index values predicted broader posttransplant TCR diversity. Few recipient clonotypes overlapped donors; over 95% were de novo at given depth. CD4 and CD8 repertoire contributions could not be separated without sorting.

The V end lost 6 bases, the J end lost 5 bases, and 11 bases lay between the germline ends. Germline assignment: CDR1 MNHEY and CDR2 SVGAGI. The CDR3 covers 13 residues. The TCR comes from a male patient aged 55 to 70 who had an allogeneic stem cell transplant from an unrelated donor, so the T cells may come from the graft donor. Some clones in this sample may be carry-over from other donors' samples. The rearrangement joins TRBV6-5 to TRBJ1-3; D gene unclear. The specimen was peripheral blood mononuclear cells, collected 100 days after allogeneic stem cell transplant. The CDR3 reads CASSPPGRNTIYF. CDR3 nucleotide sequence: TGTGCCAGCAGCCCCCCGGGGAGAAACACCATATATTTT.